Below, 10 T cell receptor beta chains from the same sample are listed, as sequenced in a study of cytotoxic CD8 clonotypes in ibrutinib-treated CLL. Only in-frame clones appear in the TCRdb table, and some are missing; sequencing was by immunoSEQ multiplex PCR. This table has about 310,000 clones, around four fifths appearing once. Sequenced here: PBMCs, sampled before ibrutinib treatment. The receptor set was obtained from a human donor with chronic lymphocytic leukemia.

The gene calls are TRBV15 and TRBJ1-4; the D is unclear. The germline CDR1 and CDR2 sequences are LNHNV and YYDKDF (reference sequence). CDR3 size: 14 residues. V was pared by 1 base and J by 4 bases, with 7 bases between. DNA of the CDR3: TGTGCCACCAGCAGAGGAGGAAATAATGAAAAACTGTTTTTT. Its protein is CATSRGGNNEKLFF.

The chain has TRBV19 and TRBJ1-5, with a tentative D call TRBD1 (6 bases). This CDR3 has 15 residues. The germline V and J ends were trimmed by 1 base and 6 bases, with 13 bases remaining between them. Germline CDR1 LNHDA, CDR2 SQIVND (reference sequence). CDR3 DNA sequence: TGTGCCAGTAGTATAGTCGGGGGCGCGGGTCAGCCCCAGCATTTT. Residues: CASSIVGGAGQPQHF. Filled out from reference TRBV19 and TRBJ1-5, the complete variable domain reads DGGITQSPKYLFRKEGQNVTLSCEQNLNHDAMYWYRQDPGQGLRLIYYSQIVNDFQKGDIAEGYSVSREKKESFPLTVTSAQKNPTAFYLCASSIVGGAGQPQHFGDGTRLSIL.

This clone was counted only a few times. This chain connects TRBV30 to TRBJ1-5; tentatively, D is TRBD1 (5 bases). Trimming pared 3 bases from V and 2 bases from J, leaving 11 bases between. Germline V lookup: CDR1 GTSNPN, CDR2 SVGIG (reference sequence). There are 14 residues in the CDR3. CDR3 DNA sequence: TGTGCCTGGAGCCGGGACGCTCGCAATCAGCCCCAGCATTTT. Its protein is CAWSRDARNQPQHF.

This clone was found a few times. The rearrangement uses TRBV18 and TRBJ2-7, with D unresolved. This CDR3 has 14 residues. Germline CDR1 and CDR2: KGHSH and LQKENI. V dropped 3 bases and J dropped 0 bases, with 9 bases sitting between them. In nucleotides, the CDR3 is TGTGCCAGCTCACCGGACCCGAGCTCCTACGAGCAGTACTTC. It codes for CASSPDPSSYEQYF.

The chain recombines TRBV30 with TRBJ1-2, with a possible D match to TRBD1 (6 bases). Looked up from germline, CDR1 is GTSNPN and CDR2 is SVGIG (reference sequence). The CDR3 extends over 12 amino acids. Trimming removed 4 bases from V and 7 bases from J, with 13 bases in between. CDR3 region: CAWITGTGGYTF. CDR3 nucleotides: TGTGCCTGGATCACAGGGACCGGTGGCTACACCTTC.

V and J are TRBV7-9 and TRBJ2-2, with 9 nucleotides matching TRBD1. V shed 4 bases and J 5 bases; nucleotides not matched to a gene: 8. This CDR3 has 16 amino acids. Germline V lookup: CDR1 SEHNR, CDR2 FQNEAQ (reference sequence). CDR3 nucleotides: TGTGCCAGCAGCTCAGGGTGGACAGGGGATACCGGGGAGCTGTTTTTT. It codes for CASSSGWTGDTGELFF.

CDR3 sequence reads: CASSIGGYGYTF. The CDR3 DNA follows: TGTGCCAGTTCGATTGGGGGCTATGGCTACACCTTC. V and J are TRBV28 and TRBJ1-2; perhaps TRBD1 as D (5 bases). The V end was cut by 9 bases, the J end by 4 bases, with 12 bases between. The CDR3 extends over 12 amino acids. The germline V gene has CDR1 MDHEN and CDR2 SYDVKM.

The chain links TRBV10-3 to TRBJ1-2; weak D call: TRBD1 (5 bases). Germline V gene sequence: CDR1 ENHRY, CDR2 SYGVKD. The CDR3 is made up of 16 amino acids. V lost 2 bases and J lost 2, with 15 bases in between. For the CDR3, the DNA is TGTGCCATCAGTGAGGGTCTCGCTTCAGGGAACTATGGCTACACCTTC. This sequence encodes CAISEGLASGNYGYTF.

The rearrangement uses TRBV6-5 and TRBJ1-4, with 7 bases matching TRBD1. Trimming cost V 6 bases and J 10 bases; bases outside gene matches: 14. The CDR3 runs 15 residues. CDR1 MNHEY and CDR2 SVGAGI come from the germline V gene. The CDR3 sequence is CASSSYRGLFGKLFF. CDR3 nucleotides: TGTGCCAGCAGCTCGTACAGGGGTTTGTTCGGAAAACTGTTTTTT.

The table lists this clone with a count of one. The rearrangement joins TRBV14 to TRBJ2-7; 12 bases are shared with TRBD2. Losses at the gene ends were 4 bases for V and 5 bases for J; bases not matched to a gene: 9. CDR1 is SGHDN, CDR2 FVKESK, per germline. CDR3 length: 16 amino acids. The CDR3 bases are TGTGCCAGCAGCCTATATAGGACTAGCGGGATCAACGAGCAGTACTTC. Protein product: CASSLYRTSGINEQYF.